This paragraph covers one T cell receptor beta chain sequence. Its recognized antigen is unknown. Base qualities are not provided; no much larger clone lies one nucleotide away. This record comes from a study of blood T cell repertoires in COVID-19 (dated by TCRdb to the early 2020s). With respect to the entire study: Collaborator samples came from the United States, Italy and Spain and covered acute and convalescent phases of COVID-19. The repertoires were released in a freely available public database intended as a resource for research on the immune response to SARS-CoV-2. Subjects who had been exposed to COVID-19, were actively infected with it, or had recovered from it provided the deeply sampled blood TCRbeta repertoires that made up the dataset. The material from the prospective study consisted of cDNA or gDNA derived from T cells, B-cell-depleted T cells, or PBMCs. Samples came from the ongoing ImmuneRACE study (first 160 participants) plus 1,254 subjects from 6 global collaborators. Where available, HLA class I and class II types were taken from metadata supplied by the sample provider and were not determined by assay-based typing. Sample metadata almost always included a de-identified subject ID, COVID-19 status, age in years and sex. Overall study results and their limits: How much clinical and demographic metadata was included differed by source and by participant, and the metadata was provided uncurated.

The collaborating institutions used their own protocols to collect whole blood in K2EDTA tubes. For TCRbeta analysis, collaborators shipped samples as frozen whole blood, isolated PBMCs, or DNA extracted from either of those sample types. TCRbeta CDR3 regions were amplified from genomic DNA using the immunoSEQ Assay, a bias-controlled multiplex PCR. The original methods were these. Nucleated cell counts per sample were estimated from amplification of reference gene primers within the assay. To quantify the absolute abundance of each unique TCRbeta CDR3 rearrangement, sequence reads were collapsed and filtered. For each sample, productive Simpson clonality was calculated by taking the square root of Simpson's diversity index across productive rearrangements. Not all clones reach the TCRdb copy of this immuneACCESS table, which keeps in-frame sequences only. Checked studies attribute under half of the gap to unresolved V genes and leave the rest unexplained. Clone size and V and J calls were adopted from that table, with D and trimming inferred from the DNA. This sample holds about 130,000 clones; approximately 74% were observed only once. The ten largest account for more than 5.5% of the sample.

Via the germline V gene, CDR1 is SQVTM and CDR2 ANQGSEA. V is cut back by 3 bases and J by 4 bases, with 8 bases in the junction unmatched. Reading from cysteine to phenylalanine, the CDR3 counts 14 amino acids. Kept here is only the CDR3 DNA, which spans 42 bases and is read in frame from base 1. The chain is made from TRBV29-1 and TRBJ1-2, with 7 middle bases fitting TRBD1. The origin of this receptor is a man aged 60-69 years with acute or convalescent COVID-19. The sample consisted of peripheral blood. In nucleotide form, the sequence is TGCAGCGTTGAGCCCCGGGACAGACCCTATGGCTACACCTTC. It specifies CSVEPRDRPYGYTF.